A single sample gave rise to the 23 T cell receptor beta chains below, sequenced in a study of OX40 agonist ivuxolimab in advanced cancers. Data came from immunoSEQ multiplex PCR; TCRdb stores just in-frame clones and leaves some out. This table has just under 85,000 clones, approximately 87% appearing once. Sample: CD4+ or CD8+ T cells sorted from blood, taken in a trial of the OX40 agonist ivuxolimab. The receptors come from an adult with an advanced solid tumor such as melanoma, head and neck, liver or kidney cancer.

The chain carries TRBV6-6 and TRBJ2-7; the D gene is possibly TRBD2 (6 bases). Per the germline V gene, CDR1 is MNHNY and CDR2 is SVGAGI (reference sequence). V was cut by 7 bases and J by 3 bases, with 16 bases left in between. The CDR3 spans 14 residues. The CDR3: CASTLSAGNYEQYF. The CDR3, as DNA: TGTGCCAGCACCCTCTCTGCGGGGAACTACGAGCAGTACTTC.

The chain couples TRBV11-2 to TRBJ1-2; 8 bases map to TRBD1. This CDR3 has 13 residues. Germline assignment: CDR1 SGHAT and CDR2 FQNNGV. Germline trimming cut 3 bases from V and 7 bases from J; bases unmatched to any gene: 4. In nucleotides, the CDR3 is TGTGCCAGCAGCTTTGGACAGGGAAGTGGCTACACCTTC. Translating gives CASSFGQGSGYTF.

The chain recombines TRBV11-2 with TRBJ2-5; weak D call: TRBD2 (5 bases). V lost 4 bases to trimming and J lost 6 bases, with 15 bases between them. Germline V CDR1 and CDR2: SGHAT, FQNNGV. CDR3 length equals 14 residues. CDR3 DNA sequence: TGTGCCAGCAGCTATGAGGGCTCCGAAAAGACCCAGTACTTC. It is translated as CASSYEGSEKTQYF.

This clone was recorded a few times. At one boundary the junction diverges from the germline segment, which might be a read error. Here the CDR3 DNA reads TGTGCCCGGAGTGACGGAGTATTCTACGAGCAGTACTTC. Amino acids: CARSDGVFYEQYF. The chain couples TRBV30 to TRBJ2-7; D gene uncertain. The CDR3 is 13 amino acids. From germline, CDR1 is GTSNPN and CDR2 SVGIG (reference sequence).

This clone was detected a few times. The chain joins TRBV28 to TRBJ1-1; D gene uncertain. Trimming removed 6 bases from V and 3 bases from J, with 20 bases in between. Germline CDR1 reads MDHEN; CDR2 reads SYDVKM. The CDR3 runs 16 residues. The CDR3 bases are TGTGCCAGCAGCATGGCGAGGGCAGGTGGGGACACTGAAGCTTTCTTT. This gives the protein CASSMARAGGDTEAFF.

CDR3 DNA: TGTGCCAGCAGCACTTTTAACTATGGCTACACCTTC. Translated, it gives CASSTFNYGYTF. The genes are TRBV7-2 and TRBJ1-2; no firm D call. CDR3 length equals 12 residues. Germline V gene data show CDR1 as SGHTA and CDR2 as FQGNSA. Trimming removed 5 bases from V and 1 base from J, with 5 bases in between.

The chain is built from TRBV29-1 and TRBJ1-2, with D perhaps matching TRBD1 (5 bases). Germline V gene data show CDR1 as SQVTM and CDR2 as ANQGSEA. This CDR3 comprises 13 residues. Trimming cost V 7 bases and J 2 bases, with 14 bases left between them. In DNA form, the CDR3 reads TGCAGCGCTCTGAGGGACTGGAACTATGGCTACACCTTC. Amino acids: CSALRDWNYGYTF.

The chain carries TRBV5-4 and TRBJ2-1; D is uncertain. Trimming removed 1 base from V and 0 bases from J, with 8 bases in between. Germline CDR1 SGHNT, CDR2 YYREEE (reference sequence). The CDR3 totals 15 residues. The CDR3 sequence: CASSLTASSYNEQFF. The CDR3 DNA follows: TGTGCCAGCAGCTTGACAGCGAGCTCCTACAATGAGCAGTTCTTC. The full variable domain, completed using reference TRBV5-4 and TRBJ2-1, is ETGVTQSPTHLIKTRGQQVTLRCSSQSGHNTVSWYQQALGQGPQFIFQYYREEENGRGNFPPRFSGLQFPNYSSELNVNALELDDSALYLCASSLTASSYNEQFFGPGTRLTVL.

This clone was picked up one time. The chain couples TRBV19 to TRBJ2-7, with D unresolved. The CDR3 sequence is 13 residues long. Germline CDR1 is LNHDA and CDR2 is SQIVND (reference sequence). The germline V and J ends were trimmed by 1 base and 4 bases, with 8 bases remaining between them. CDR3 nucleotides: TGTGCCAGTAGTATAGGTCCCGGGTACGAGCAGTACTTC. Its translation is CASSIGPGYEQYF.

This chain uses TRBV5-1 with TRBJ1-2; 7 bases line up with TRBD1. Germline CDR1 reads SGHRS; CDR2 reads YFSETQ. J gave up 2 bases and V 4 bases, and 5 bases lay outside the gene matches. The CDR3 has 14 residues. CDR3 residues: CASSPGQQNYGYTF. The CDR3 DNA reads as TGCGCCAGCAGCCCGGGACAGCAAAACTATGGCTACACCTTC.

This clone has a single count. The chain links TRBV14 to TRBJ2-2; 9 nucleotides line up with TRBD1. The germline V gene has CDR1 SGHDN and CDR2 FVKESK. Trimming took 6 bases from V and 5 from J; bases not matched to a gene: 7. The CDR3 is made up of 15 amino acids. The CDR3 DNA reads as TGTGCCAGCAGTCCCCTGGACAGGGGAACCGGGGAGCTGTTTTTT. Residues: CASSPLDRGTGELFF.

The gene calls are TRBV10-2 and TRBJ2-5; the D is unclear. The CDR3 spans 15 residues. The germline CDR1 and CDR2 sequences are WSHSY and SAAADI. Trimming pared 3 bases from V and 1 base from J, leaving 12 bases between. The CDR3 here is CASSDTPRSQETQYF. In DNA form, the CDR3 reads TGCGCCAGCAGTGACACCCCCCGCTCCCAAGAGACCCAGTACTTC.

This clone appeared once. This sequence joins TRBV6-1 and TRBJ2-5; D is possibly TRBD1 or TRBD2 (6 bases each). V lost 3 bases, J lost 5 bases, and 16 bases lay in between. Germline V gene lookup returns CDR1 MNHNS and CDR2 SASEGT. The CDR3 sequence is 15 residues long. CDR3: CASSDWGAKGETQYF. For the CDR3, the DNA is TGTGCCAGCAGTGATTGGGGGGCGAAGGGGGAGACCCAGTACTTC.

This clone is a singleton in its sample. This chain connects TRBV7-8 to TRBJ2-3, with 16 bases identical to TRBD2. The CDR3 extends over 19 amino acids. The V gene's germline CDR1 is SGHVS and CDR2 FQNEAQ. The J segment lost 4 bases and the V segment lost 1 base, leaving 8 bases of the junction unmatched. CDR3 nucleotides: TGTGCCAGCAGCTTAGGGCCGGGGACTAGCGGGGGGGTGGCAGATACGCAGTATTTT. Translating it yields CASSLGPGTSGGVADTQYF.

The CDR3 here is CASRLEGGAQHF. CDR3 nucleotides: TGTGCAAGTCGCTTAGAAGGGGGCGCCCAGCATTTT. The chain has TRBV12-2 and TRBJ1-5; TRBD1, the D gene given by the table, was not confirmed from the DNA. TRBV12-2 is marked as a pseudogene. The CDR3 loop spans 12 amino acids.

The chain carries TRBV7-6 and TRBJ1-6; D is ambiguous. V shed 5 bases and J shed 5 bases, with 16 bases lying between them. The CDR3 sequence is 16 residues long. CDR1 SGHVS and CDR2 FNYEAQ come from the germline V gene. For the CDR3, the DNA is TGTGCCAGCAGCCGCCAGGCGGGGTACAATAATTCACCCCTCCACTTT. It specifies CASSRQAGYNNSPLHF.

The sample holds one count of this clone. The V and J genes are TRBV19 and TRBJ1-1, with TRBD1 as a possible D gene (5 bases). Per germline, CDR1 LNHDA and CDR2 SQIVND (reference sequence). The CDR3 consists of 15 residues. Deletions cut 6 bases from V and 4 bases from J, with 18 bases between. The CDR3 DNA is TGTGCCAGTAGGGGACGGGACTTAAGTATCACTGAAGCTTTCTTT. This translates into CASRGRDLSITEAFF.

The gene calls are TRBV19 and TRBJ2-7; D uncertain. The CDR3 is made up of 15 amino acids. Trimming removed 2 bases at V and 3 bases at J, with 14 bases between. CDR1 is LNHDA and CDR2 is SQIVND in the germline V gene (reference sequence). The CDR3 here is CASSIWKGAGYEQYF. The CDR3 DNA sequence: TGTGCCAGTAGTATATGGAAGGGTGCAGGCTACGAGCAGTACTTC.

The chain joins TRBV18 to TRBJ1-5; D remains ambiguous. V was cut by 6 bases and J by 0 bases, with 12 bases left in between. Germline V gives CDR1 KGHSH, CDR2 LQKENI. This CDR3 has 15 amino acids. CDR3 sequence reads: CASSPDSYSNQPQHF. The DNA for the CDR3 is TGTGCCAGCTCCCCGGACTCATATAGCAATCAGCCCCAGCATTTT.

This clone came up a few times. The chain uses TRBV18 and TRBJ1-5, with a possible D match to TRBD1 (6 bases). Germline assignment: CDR1 KGHSH and CDR2 LQKENI. The V end lost 2 bases, the J end lost 4 bases, and 12 bases lay between the germline ends. The CDR3 sequence is 15 residues long. The CDR3 DNA reads TGTGCCAGCTCACCAAGGCGACAGGCGAATCAGCCCCAGCATTTT. Its translation: CASSPRRQANQPQHF.

The chain recombines TRBV11-2 with TRBJ1-1; D is perhaps TRBD1 (5 bases). There are 14 residues in the CDR3. Trimming removed 1 base from V and 10 bases from J, with 16 bases in between. Germline CDR1 reads SGHAT; CDR2 reads FQNNGV. CDR3 sequence: CASSLALGGGLAFF. In DNA, the CDR3 is TGTGCCAGCAGCTTAGCGCTGGGGGGTGGATTAGCTTTCTTT.

The chain has TRBV4-3 and TRBJ2-7, with D maybe TRBD1 (5 bases). Germline values: CDR1 LGHNA, CDR2 YSLEER. The CDR3 is 13 amino acids. The V end lost 1 base, the J end lost 6 bases, and 10 bases lay between the germline ends. This CDR3 reads CASSQVVGVEQYF. CDR3 nucleotides: TGCGCCAGCAGCCAAGTTGTAGGGGTCGAGCAGTACTTC.

The chain has TRBV6-1 and TRBJ1-1; TRBD1 matches at 8 bases. From germline, CDR1 is MNHNS and CDR2 SASEGT. The junction had 4 bases not matched to a gene; V was cut back by 6 bases and J by 1 base. The CDR3 extends over 14 amino acids. CDR3 region: CASSPGQGNTEAFF. The CDR3 coding sequence is TGTGCCAGCAGCCCCGGACAGGGGAACACTGAAGCTTTCTTT.